One sample yielded the 15 T cell receptor beta chains listed below, sequenced in a study of blood T cell repertoires in COVID-19. Sequencing used immunoSEQ multiplex PCR; TCRdb keeps in-frame clones, though not all of them. The sample includes about 58,000 clones, more than 80% of them seen just once. The sample was peripheral blood. The receptors stem from a human donor in a cohort sampled during active COVID-19.

The chain couples TRBV5-1 to TRBJ1-2; the D gene is possibly TRBD1 (6 bases). CDR3 length equals 16 residues. Looked up from germline, CDR1 is SGHRS and CDR2 is YFSETQ. The ends were cut back, 4 bases at V and 3 bases at J, with 19 bases in the middle. CDR3 residues: CASSPPQSQGYYGYTF. In nucleotides, the CDR3 is TGCGCCAGCAGCCCTCCCCAGTCCCAGGGGTACTATGGCTACACCTTC.

The rearrangement uses TRBV19 and TRBJ1-2, with TRBD1 as a possible D gene (6 bases). Trimming took 5 bases from V and 10 from J, leaving 20 bases between them. Germline CDR1 is LNHDA and CDR2 is SQIVND (reference sequence). The CDR3 covers 14 residues. The CDR3 is CASSAQMDRPDYTF. CDR3 bases: TGTGCCAGTAGTGCACAAATGGACAGACCAGACTACACCTTC.

V usage is TRBV3-1 (or the pseudogene TRBV3-2) and J usage is TRBJ1-6; 7 bases match TRBD1. Germline V gene data show CDR1 as LGHDT and CDR2 as YNNKEL (reference sequence). Germline trimming cut 0 bases from V and 4 bases from J; bases unmatched to any gene: 3. CDR3 length equals 16 residues. This CDR3 is CASSQEGGHYNSPLHF. The CDR3 DNA sequence: TGTGCCAGCAGCCAAGAAGGGGGCCATTATAATTCACCCCTCCACTTT.

The J gene is TRBJ1-4, the V gene TRBV7-9; the D gene is possibly TRBD1 (5 bases). Germline CDR1 and CDR2: SEHNR and FQNEAQ (reference sequence). The CDR3 is made up of 15 amino acids. The germline V and J ends were trimmed by 1 base and 7 bases, with 13 bases remaining between them. The CDR3 region is CASSLGLGQGEKLFF. The CDR3 DNA reads TGTGCCAGCAGCTTAGGTCTAGGGCAGGGTGAAAAACTGTTTTTT. Full variable domain (rest looked up from reference TRBV7-9 and TRBJ1-4): DTGVSQNPRHKITKRGQNVTFRCDPISEHNRLYWYRQTLGQGPEFLTYFQNEAQLEKSRLLSDRFSAERPKGSFSTLEIQRTEQGDSAMYLCASSLGLGQGEKLFFGSGTQLSVL.

The CDR3 DNA follows: TGCAGTGCTAGTTGGGGGGGGACAGGGACTTTACTGGGGAATGAGCAGTTCTTC. This gives the protein CSASWGGTGTLLGNEQFF. V is TRBV20-1 and J is TRBJ2-1, with TRBD1 matching 9 bases. Trimming at V came to 3 bases and at J to 7 bases, leaving 19 bases not matched to a gene. Germline CDR1 and CDR2: DFQATT and SNEGSKA (reference sequence). This CDR3 has 18 amino acids.

V usage is TRBV11-2 and J usage is TRBJ1-2, with TRBD1 matching 7 bases. This CDR3 spans 13 amino acids. The germline CDR1 and CDR2 sequences are SGHAT and FQNNGV. V was pared by 5 bases and J by 7 bases, with 7 bases of the junction left unmatched. CDR3 in amino acids: CASSLDRRRGYTF. In DNA form, the CDR3 reads TGTGCCAGCAGCCTGGACAGGCGTCGTGGCTACACCTTC.

The chain employs TRBV3-1 (or the pseudogene TRBV3-2) and TRBJ2-2, with a possible D match to TRBD1 (6 bases). The CDR3 has 15 amino acids. The germline V and J ends were trimmed by 4 bases and 0 bases, with 9 bases remaining between them. Germline CDR1 reads LGHDT; CDR2 reads YNNKEL (reference sequence). The CDR3 reads CASSPRQANTGELFF. The CDR3 nucleotides read TGTGCCAGCAGCCCCCGACAGGCGAACACCGGGGAGCTGTTTTTT.

Concerning this clone itself: One end of the junction fails to match germline, which may point to a read error. This chain connects TRBV7-9 to TRBJ2-1; D gene ambiguous. Germline CDR1 SEHNR, CDR2 FQNEAQ (reference sequence). The CDR3 is 12 amino acids. The CDR3 protein is CASSFSPTDPLF. CDR3 coding DNA: TGTGCCAGCAGCTTTTCTCCGACTGACCCACTCTTC.

The chain uses TRBV7-9 and TRBJ1-5, with 7 bases aligning to TRBD1. The V and J ends lost 5 bases and 6 bases, in that order; junction bases with no gene match: 19. Germline V gene data show CDR1 as SEHNR and CDR2 as FQNEAQ (reference sequence). The CDR3 loop spans 18 amino acids. The CDR3 region has the DNA TGTGCCAGCAGCCGAGACCGACTTACAGGGGTCAGGCGTCAGCCCCAGCATTTT. Amino acids: CASSRDRLTGVRRQPQHF.

The chain joins TRBV6-4 to TRBJ2-2; TRBD1 aligns across 9 bases. Trimming removed 4 bases from V and 4 bases from J; junction bases left unmatched: 7. Germline lookup yields CDR1 MRHNA and CDR2 SNTAGT. CDR3 length equals 16 residues. CDR3 nucleotides: TGTGCCAGCAGTGCCCTGGGACAGGGAGGCACCGGGGAGCTGTTTTTT. Its protein is CASSALGQGGTGELFF.

This chain connects TRBV19 to TRBJ1-4; D gene unclear. V lost 5 bases to trimming and J lost 8 bases, with 9 bases between them. This CDR3 region has 12 residues. The germline V gene encodes CDR1 LNHDA and CDR2 SQIVND (reference sequence). The CDR3 is CASSQVGEKLFF. The CDR3 bases are TGTGCCAGTAGTCAGGTTGGCGAAAAACTGTTTTTT.

The chain has TRBV10-1 and TRBJ2-3; 8 positions agree with TRBD1. CDR1 and CDR2 (germline): WNHNN, SYGVQD (reference sequence). V gave up 8 bases and J gave up 4 bases; unmatched junction bases: 8. CDR3 length equals 14 residues. CDR3 sequence: CASPGQGGPDTQYF. CDR3 bases: TGCGCCAGCCCTGGACAGGGTGGGCCAGATACGCAGTATTTT.

The chain couples TRBV30 to TRBJ2-7, with 8 bases matching TRBD1. The V gene's germline CDR1 is GTSNPN and CDR2 SVGIG (reference sequence). CDR3 length: 15 residues. The trim removed 5 bases at V and 5 bases at J, leaving 14 bases unmatched. CDR3 loop: CAWDPERTGTHEQYF. The CDR3 DNA follows: TGTGCCTGGGACCCCGAGAGGACAGGGACCCACGAGCAGTACTTC.

The V call is TRBV5-4, the J call TRBJ2-5; D unresolved. The germline V gene encodes CDR1 SGHNT and CDR2 YYREEE (reference sequence). The length of the CDR3 is 13 residues. V was clipped by 1 base and J by 5 bases, with 9 bases between them. CDR3 DNA: TGTGCCAGCAGCTTGTGGAACGGGGAGACCCAGTACTTC. It translates to CASSLWNGETQYF.

CDR3 protein: CASSLDHGEAYEQYF. Written as DNA, the CDR3 is TGTGCCAGCAGTCTGGACCACGGGGAGGCCTACGAGCAGTACTTC. The V gene is TRBV11-1, the J gene TRBJ2-7; possible D gene TRBD2, 6 bases. Germline V CDR1 and CDR2: SGHAT, FQDESV (reference sequence). This CDR3 region has 15 residues. With 6 bases removed from V and 2 bases from J, the gap between germline ends came to 17 bases.